This T cell receptor beta chain is drawn from a study of patients and donors after allogeneic stem cell transplantation. The CDR3 spans 15 residues. The junction had 7 bases not matched to a gene; V was cut back by 5 bases and J by 4 bases. Germline V gene sequence: CDR1 SSHAT, CDR2 FNYEAQ (reference sequence). One entry per CDR3 protein results from TCRdb running MiXCR on the RT-PCR reads. The sample consists of about 15,000 distinct CDR3 sequences, approximately 30% of them appearing once. V and J are TRBV7-7 and TRBJ2-2; 7 nucleotides agree with TRBD2. This TCR was sampled from a human donor who was either an allogeneic HSCT recipient or a stem cell or donor lymphocyte infusion donor (not recorded which). It is not recorded whose cells these are; they may come from a transplant donor. Sequenced sample: blood, either unsorted or a sorted T cell fraction (not recorded which). The CDR3 bases are TGTGCCAGCAGCCCAGCGGGGCCGCCCACCGGGGAGCTGTTTTTT. Its translation: CASSPAGPPTGELFF.